The T cell receptor beta chain under discussion was sequenced for a study of T-cell reconstitution after alpha-beta-depleted transplantation in children. Study-level findings and limits: Diversity and T-cell counts at one year after transplant derived mostly from new T cells.

Preparing the TCRbeta library involved the use of unique molecular identifiers. TCRdb re-derived calls from the PCR reads in MiXCR, one entry per CDR3 protein. The sample comprises hundreds of thousands of distinct CDR3 sequences, roughly 14% of which are singletons, and 0.65% to 0.9% rests with the top ten. At least ten counts were recorded for this clonotype. What it binds is not known. The V gene's germline CDR1 is MNHEY and CDR2 SMNVEV (reference sequence). V was shortened by 6 bases and J by 2 bases, with 10 bases between the two germline ends. The CDR3 is 13 amino acids. The starting material was PBMCs, obtained before TCRalphabeta/CD19-depleted stem cell transplant. This receptor was identified in a girl aged 2 to 10 with congenital amegakaryocytic thrombocytopenia, due to receive a stem cell transplant. This sequence joins TRBV27 and TRBJ1-1; no definite D call. The CDR3 reads CASRQGRNTEAFF. The CDR3 DNA follows: TGTGCCAGCAGACAAGGACGAAACACTGAAGCTTTCTTT.